The 14 T cell receptor beta chains in this list originate from one sample, sequenced in a study of T cell repertoires in cytomegalovirus infection (dated by TCRdb to about 2019). Sequencing used an Illumina HiSeq 1500. TCRdb reprocessing: public reads trimmed at Q25 with fastp, clones called with MiXCR, in-frame beta chains kept. Each entry is one CDR3 protein sequence, shown with its most common DNA and genes. The sample table shows fewer than 550,000 distinct CDR3 sequences, and roughly 30% are seen once. Jointly, the top ten make up about 13% of the sample. Input material: PBMCs. These receptors originate from a human donor in good health (CMV status not recorded). Some clones in this sample may be carry-over from other donors' samples.

Turning to this clonotype: This sequence may be a read error, since a much larger clone differs from it by one base. As the CDR3 is not closed by the conserved phenylalanine or tryptophan, this likely results from a read error. The rearrangement links TRBV28 to TRBJ2-4; a weak D match, TRBD1 (5 bases). Germline CDR1 and CDR2: MDHEN and SYDVKM. The V gene lost 4 bases and the J gene lost 3 bases, with 19 bases spanning the gap. The CDR3 spans 17 residues. This CDR3 reads CASSSADSTIVKNIQYV. The CDR3 region has the DNA TGTGCCAGCAGTTCTGCTGACAGTACGATAGTCAAAAACATTCAGTACGTC.

The table lists this clonotype with a few counts. The V and J genes are TRBV19 and TRBJ1-2; 9 bases are shared with TRBD1. Germline V gives CDR1 LNHDA, CDR2 SQIVND (reference sequence). CDR3 size: 14 residues. V lost 6 bases to trimming and J lost 7 bases; unmatched junction nucleotides: 9. CDR3 DNA: TGTGCCAGTAGGACGGACAGGGGAGTGGCTGGCTACACCTTC. Translation gives CASRTDRGVAGYTF.

This chain joins TRBV7-2 and TRBJ2-3; 8 bases match TRBD2. Trimming cost V 11 bases and J 9 bases; bases outside gene matches: 13. There are 13 residues in the CDR3. Germline CDR1 is SGHTA and CDR2 is FQGNSA. In nucleotides, the CDR3 is TGTGCCGGAAGCTCCCCCCCGGGGGGGACGCAGTATTTT. Its protein product is CAGSSPPGGTQYF.

This clonotype was counted at least ten times. V usage is TRBV7-8 and J usage is TRBJ2-5, with TRBD2 as a possible D gene (6 bases). The V gene's germline CDR1 is SGHVS and CDR2 FQNEAQ. This CDR3 region has 14 residues. The V and J ends lost 4 bases and 5 bases respectively, with 14 bases between them. CDR3 nucleotide sequence: TGTGCCAGCAGCTCCAGGTGGGGACTGGAGACCCAGTACTTC. Residues: CASSSRWGLETQYF.

This clonotype showed up just once. The J gene is TRBJ2-2, the V gene TRBV7-7, with TRBD1 matching 8 bases. This CDR3 contains 15 residues. The V and J ends lost 11 bases and 2 bases, in that order; junction bases with no gene match: 10. Germline CDR1 is SSHAT and CDR2 is FNYEAQ (reference sequence). CDR3 nucleotide sequence: TGTGCCCGCACCCTCGGGACAGGAAACACCGGGGAGCTGTTTTTT. Encoded protein: CARTLGTGNTGELFF.

This clonotype has a handful of counts. The chain is built from TRBV7-6 and TRBJ2-2; possible D gene TRBD1, 6 bases. Looked up from germline, CDR1 is SGHVS and CDR2 is FNYEAQ. The CDR3 runs 15 residues. Between the trimmed V and J ends, which lost 1 base and 5 bases, there was a span of 11 bases. The CDR3 sequence: CASSLGPGVTGELFF. DNA of the CDR3: TGTGCCAGCAGCTTAGGCCCAGGGGTGACCGGGGAGCTGTTTTTT. Full variable domain (remainder filled in from reference TRBV7-6 and TRBJ2-2): GAGVSQSPRYKVTKRGQDVALRCDPISGHVSLYWYRQALGQGPEFLTYFNYEAQQDKSGLPNDRFSAERPEGSISTLTIQRTEQRDSAMYRCASSLGPGVTGELFFGEGSRLTVL.

This clonotype has just a few counts. The chain carries TRBV28 and TRBJ1-3, with 8 positions matching TRBD1. This CDR3 region has 16 residues. V was pared by 5 bases and J by 3 bases, with 9 bases of the junction left unmatched. CDR1 is MDHEN and CDR2 is SYDVKM in the germline V gene. The CDR3 nucleotides are TGTGCCAGCAGTCCCCTCGGACAGGGTGGTGGAAACACCATATATTTT. Its translation is CASSPLGQGGGNTIYF.

As regards this clonotype: This could be a read error, since a much larger clone is one nucleotide away. V and J are TRBV7-6 and TRBJ2-3, with D possibly TRBD1 on 6 matching bases. The CDR3 consists of 18 residues. V was shortened by 6 bases and J by 0 bases, with 22 bases between the two germline ends. CDR1 SGHVS and CDR2 FNYEAQ come from the germline V gene. The CDR3 DNA reads TGTGCCAGCAGATCACGAGCTATAGGGGGACCAAGCACAGATACGCAGTATTTT. Translation gives CASRSRAIGGPSTDTQYF.

The genes are TRBV12-3 or TRBV12-4 and TRBJ1-1, with D possibly being TRBD1 (6 bases). This CDR3 contains 15 residues. The ends were cut back, 2 bases at V and 2 bases at J, with 12 bases in the middle. For the CDR3, the DNA is TGTGCCAGCAGTTTAACCTCGACAGGAAACACTGAAGCTTTCTTT. Protein: CASSLTSTGNTEAFF.

This clonotype has just a few counts. The chain recombines TRBV20-1 with TRBJ2-1; D gene ambiguous. The V end lost 3 bases, the J end lost 6 bases, and 9 bases lay between the germline ends. The CDR3 is 12 amino acids. Germline V lookup: CDR1 DFQATT, CDR2 SNEGSKA (reference sequence). The CDR3 protein is CSASEEINEQFF. In nucleotides, the CDR3 is TGCAGTGCTAGTGAAGAAATCAATGAGCAGTTCTTC.

This clonotype was recorded a few times. The genes are TRBV4-3 and TRBJ2-7, with D possibly TRBD1 on 6 matching bases. V lost 1 base and J 1 base, leaving 8 bases between the germline ends. Germline CDR1 reads LGHNA; CDR2 reads YSLEER. CDR3 size: 14 residues. This chain's CDR3 is CASSQATGSYEQYF. The CDR3 DNA reads TGCGCCAGCAGCCAAGCGACAGGATCCTACGAGCAGTACTTC.

This clonotype has a handful of counts. The V and J genes are TRBV29-1 and TRBJ2-5; 9 bases are a match to TRBD2. The CDR3 extends over 13 amino acids. J was trimmed by 4 bases and V by 7 bases; bases with no gene match: 7. Germline-derived CDR1 and CDR2 are SQVTM and ANQGSEA. CDR3 nucleotides: TGCAGCGCTAAGGGCGGGGGGGGAGAGACCCAGTACTTC. This encodes CSAKGGGGETQYF. The full variable domain, with the rest looked up from reference TRBV29-1 and TRBJ2-5, is SAVISQKPSRDICQRGTSLTIQCQVDSQVTMMFWYRQQPGQSLTLIATANQGSEATYESGFVIDKFPISRPNLTFSTLTVSNMSPEDSSIYLCSAKGGGGETQYFGPGTRLLVL.

CDR3 protein: CASSQGAIDTQYF. The CDR3 bases are TGTGCCAGCAGTCAGGGGGCGATAGATACGCAGTATTTT. The chain has TRBV12-3 or TRBV12-4 and TRBJ2-3; 8 positions agree with TRBD1. After removal of 5 bases from V and 5 bases from J, the junction contained 3 bases not matched to a gene. The length of the CDR3 is 13 residues.

The V gene is TRBV27, the J gene TRBJ1-1; D remains unclear. This CDR3 contains 15 residues. Between the trimmed V and J ends, which lost 4 bases and 5 bases, there was a span of 17 bases. In germline, CDR1 is MNHEY, CDR2 SMNVEV (reference sequence). CDR3 amino acids: CASSSHRERKTEAFF. CDR3 DNA sequence: TGTGCCAGCAGTTCTCACCGGGAGAGGAAAACTGAAGCTTTCTTT.